The 21 T cell receptor beta chains given below trace back to one sample, sequenced in a study of OX40 agonist ivuxolimab in advanced cancers. Clones were read by immunoSEQ multiplex PCR, and TCRdb kept only the in-frame ones, dropping some. Of around 15,000 clones listed, over 70% are singletons. The sample in question was CD4+ or CD8+ T cells sorted from blood, obtained in a trial of the OX40 agonist ivuxolimab. These receptors were taken from an adult with an advanced solid tumor such as melanoma, head and neck, liver or kidney cancer.

This chain uses TRBV30 with TRBJ1-1; TRBD1 matches 8 bases. The CDR3 length is 12 residues. J gave up 11 bases and V 7 bases, and 12 bases lay outside the gene matches. CDR1 GTSNPN and CDR2 SVGIG come from the germline V gene (reference sequence). CDR3 residues: CALDRAYFGAFF. The CDR3 DNA is TGTGCCTTGGACAGGGCTTATTTTGGGGCTTTCTTT.

This clone has just a few counts. The genes are TRBV5-6 and TRBJ1-5; no reliable D call. The germline gives CDR1 SGHDT, CDR2 YYEEEE. V lost 4 bases, J lost 2 bases, and 13 bases lay in between. The CDR3 spans 15 residues. The CDR3 is CASSVYFRRNQPQHF. The CDR3 DNA is TGTGCCAGCAGCGTCTATTTTCGCCGCAATCAGCCCCAGCATTTT.

This CDR3 is CASSSFGTDNYGYTF. CDR3 DNA sequence: TGTGCCAGCAGTTCTTTCGGGACGGATAACTATGGCTACACCTTC. This sequence joins TRBV27 and TRBJ1-2; D perhaps matches TRBD1 (5 bases). The V gene lost 4 bases and the J gene lost 1 base, with 13 bases spanning the gap. This CDR3 is built from 15 residues. Germline V gene sequence: CDR1 MNHEY, CDR2 SMNVEV (reference sequence).

This sequence joins TRBV27 and TRBJ1-2, with D perhaps TRBD1 (6 bases). This CDR3 region has 15 residues. The ends were cut back, 10 bases at V and 4 bases at J, with 22 bases in the middle. From germline, CDR1 is MNHEY and CDR2 SMNVEV (reference sequence). CDR3 nucleotide sequence: TGTGCCACTTGGGGTCTTTCCGGGACATCCTATGGCTACACCTTC. Protein: CATWGLSGTSYGYTF.

CDR3 in DNA: TGCGCCAGCAGCCAACGGGACTCAGCCTACGAGCAGTACTTC. This codes for CASSQRDSAYEQYF. The V gene is TRBV4-1, the J gene TRBJ2-7, with D possibly being TRBD2 (6 bases). Trimming pared 2 bases from V and 2 bases from J, leaving 10 bases between. The CDR3 totals 14 residues. Germline V gives CDR1 MGHRA, CDR2 YSYEKL.

This chain links TRBV7-2 with TRBJ1-2; TRBD1 aligns across 9 bases. CDR1 and CDR2 from the germline V gene are SGHTA and FQGNSA. V lost 5 bases to trimming and J lost 3 bases; unmatched junction nucleotides: 4. The CDR3 has 14 residues. CDR3 protein: CASSGGTGYYGYTF. CDR3 bases: TGTGCCAGCAGCGGTGGGACAGGGTACTATGGCTACACCTTC. The full variable domain, rest sourced from reference TRBV7-2 and TRBJ1-2, is GAGVSQSPSNKVTEKGKDVELRCDPISGHTALYWYRQSLGQGLEFLIYFQGNSAPDKSGLPSDRFSAERTGGSVSTLTIQRTQQEDSAVYLCASSGGTGYYGYTFGSGTRLTVV.

CDR3 sequence reads: CAISDQPTTGGNYEQYF. DNA for the CDR3: TGTGCCATCAGTGACCAACCGACGACAGGGGGTAACTACGAGCAGTACTTC. V usage is TRBV10-3 and J usage is TRBJ2-7, with 9 bases matching TRBD1. In germline, CDR1 is ENHRY, CDR2 SYGVKD. The J segment lost 3 bases and the V segment lost 3 bases, leaving 12 bases of the junction unmatched. This CDR3 has 17 residues.

This chain joins TRBV7-3 and TRBJ2-3; D is unresolved. CDR1 and CDR2 (germline): SGHTA, FQGTGA. CDR3 size: 15 residues. The V gene lost 1 base and the J gene lost 0 bases, with 8 bases spanning the gap. CDR3 in DNA: TGTGCCAGCAGCTTAATGGCGGCTAGCACAGATACGCAGTATTTT. Protein sequence: CASSLMAASTDTQYF. The full variable domain, in which reference TRBV7-3 and TRBJ2-3 provide the parts outside the CDR3, is GAGVSQTPSNKVTEKGKYVELRCDPISGHTALYWYRQSLGQGPEFLIYFQGTGAADDSGLPNDRFFAVRPEGSVSTLKIQRTERGDSAVYLCASSLMAASTDTQYFGPGTRLTVL.

This sequence joins TRBV7-6 and TRBJ2-2; TRBD1 matches 7 bases. Trimming removed 1 base from V and 1 base from J; junction bases left unmatched: 0. This CDR3 comprises 15 residues. Per germline, CDR1 SGHVS and CDR2 FNYEAQ. The CDR3 DNA follows: TGTGCCAGCAGCTTAGGGACAGGGAACACCGGGGAGCTGTTTTTT. It specifies CASSLGTGNTGELFF.

The rearrangement links TRBV9 to TRBJ2-5; D uncertain. The length of the CDR3 is 12 residues. V lost 3 bases to trimming and J lost 2 bases, with 5 bases between them. Germline CDR1 SGDLS, CDR2 YYNGEE. CDR3 in amino acids: CASSGTQETQYF. The CDR3 DNA sequence: TGTGCCAGCAGCGGTACACAAGAGACCCAGTACTTC.

In this sample, this clone turned up once. The V gene is TRBV5-1, the J gene TRBJ2-7; no firm D call. Trimming removed 0 bases at V and 0 bases at J, with 16 bases between. The length of the CDR3 is 17 residues. Looked up from germline, CDR1 is SGHRS and CDR2 is YFSETQ. CDR3 bases: TGCGCCAGCAGCTTGGGCCCCCTAGACATTTTCTCCTACGAGCAGTACTTC. This encodes CASSLGPLDIFSYEQYF.

V and J are TRBV9 and TRBJ2-3; D gene ambiguous. This CDR3 is built from 16 residues. Trimming removed 4 bases at V and 2 bases at J, with 17 bases between. The V gene's germline CDR1 is SGDLS and CDR2 YYNGEE. DNA for the CDR3: TGTGCCAGCAGCCACAACGTAGCCCCCCCCACAGATACGCAGTATTTT. Its protein product is CASSHNVAPPTDTQYF.

CDR3 DNA sequence: TGTGCCAGCAGCTGGGACAGCTACTATGGCTACACCTTC. Protein product: CASSWDSYYGYTF. The V and J genes are TRBV7-9 and TRBJ1-2, with 7 bases matching TRBD1. There are 13 residues in the CDR3. With 4 bases clipped from V and 3 bases from J, the junction kept 2 bases outside the gene matches. The germline gives CDR1 SEHNR, CDR2 FQNEAQ (reference sequence).

The gene calls are TRBV4-3 and TRBJ2-7, with 8 positions matching TRBD2. CDR1 LGHNA and CDR2 YSLEER come from the germline V gene. The trim removed 0 bases at V and 7 bases at J, leaving 8 bases unmatched. The CDR3 spans 15 residues. The CDR3 loop is CASSQEGAGALEQYF. The CDR3 nucleotides read TGCGCCAGCAGCCAAGAAGGAGCGGGGGCACTGGAGCAGTACTTC.

The genes are TRBV14 and TRBJ2-7, with TRBD1 matching 7 bases. CDR1 SGHDN and CDR2 FVKESK come from the germline V gene. The J segment lost 5 bases and the V segment lost 3 bases, leaving 19 bases of the junction unmatched. This CDR3 has 18 residues. CDR3 loop: CASSQSPYPDRVGDEQYF. CDR3 bases: TGTGCCAGCAGCCAGAGTCCTTACCCCGACAGGGTCGGTGACGAGCAGTACTTC.

CDR3 nucleotides: TGCGCCAGCAGCCAAATTGCCAGCGAGACCACTGAAGCTTTCTTT. Translating gives CASSQIASETTEAFF. The chain is built from TRBV4-3 and TRBJ1-1; no clear D. Germline V CDR1 and CDR2: LGHNA, YSLEER. The V end lost 2 bases, the J end lost 4 bases, and 14 bases lay between the germline ends. CDR3 size: 15 residues.

This chain links TRBV5-4 with TRBJ1-4, with TRBD1 as a possible D gene (5 bases). CDR3 length: 16 amino acids. Germline V gene lookup returns CDR1 SGHNT and CDR2 YYREEE (reference sequence). V lost 0 bases, J lost 1 base, and 10 bases lay in between. For the CDR3, the DNA is TGTGCCAGCAGCTTGGCCGGTGGGGGAACTAATGAAAAACTGTTTTTT. This sequence encodes CASSLAGGGTNEKLFF.

This clone was recorded once. This chain connects TRBV5-6 to TRBJ1-5, with D maybe TRBD1 (5 bases). V lost 1 base to trimming and J lost 1 base, with 9 bases between them. Germline values: CDR1 SGHDT, CDR2 YYEEEE. The CDR3 has 15 residues. The CDR3 nucleotides read TGTGCCAGCAGCTTGAGGGGTGGAAGCAATCAGCCCCAGCATTTT. It specifies CASSLRGGSNQPQHF.

J is TRBJ2-1 and V is TRBV2, with 11 bases identical to TRBD1. This CDR3 comprises 15 residues. The J segment lost 8 bases and the V segment lost 7 bases, leaving 10 bases of the junction unmatched. Germline V lookup: CDR1 SNHLY, CDR2 FYNNEI. The CDR3 protein is CASTARDRGFYEQFF. The CDR3 nucleotides read TGTGCCAGCACTGCCCGGGACAGGGGGTTCTATGAGCAGTTCTTC.

The chain is built from TRBV15 and TRBJ2-5, with D perhaps matching TRBD1 or TRBD2 (5 bases each). This CDR3 spans 12 amino acids. The germline gives CDR1 LNHNV, CDR2 YYDKDF (reference sequence). V was shortened by 5 bases and J by 7 bases, with 11 bases between the two germline ends. The CDR3 protein is CATSGTQGTQYF. The CDR3 coding sequence is TGTGCCACCAGCGGGACCCAGGGGACCCAGTACTTC.

The CDR3 DNA reads as TGTGCCAGCAGCGCAGGGGGGGACTATGGCTACACCTTC. It specifies CASSAGGDYGYTF. The gene calls are TRBV7-9 and TRBJ1-2, with 7 bases lining up with TRBD1. The CDR3 contains 13 residues. V lost 5 bases, J lost 3 bases, and 3 bases stayed unmatched. Looked up from germline, CDR1 is SEHNR and CDR2 is FQNEAQ (reference sequence).